A single sample is the source of the 3 T cell receptor beta chains below, sequenced in a study of blood T cell repertoires in COVID-19. Libraries were prepared by immunoSEQ multiplex PCR; TCRdb keeps only in-frame clonotypes and omits some of them. The top ten clones hold about 9.4% of a sample with around 190,000 clones, roughly 89% of them seen once. Sequenced: PBMCs or T cells enriched from blood (not recorded which). These receptors originate from a man between 18 and 29 years old with acute COVID-19.

This sequence joins TRBV25-1 and TRBJ2-6; possibly TRBD2 for D (7 bases). This CDR3 has 16 amino acids. From germline, CDR1 is MGHDK and CDR2 SYGVNS. Trimming removed 4 bases from V and 2 bases from J, with 12 bases in between. The CDR3 region has the DNA TGTGCCAGCAGTGTCAGGGGAGGGACTGGGGCCAACGTCCTGACTTTC. Residues: CASSVRGGTGANVLTF.

The chain has TRBV7-6 and TRBJ2-1; 10 bases map to TRBD1. The V and J ends lost 5 bases and 8 bases, in that order; junction bases with no gene match: 12. The CDR3 consists of 16 residues. In germline, CDR1 is SGHVS, CDR2 FNYEAQ. The CDR3 bases are TGTGCCAGCAGCACCCTTCGGGACAGGGGATCAGATGAGCAGTTCTTC. Its protein product is CASSTLRDRGSDEQFF.

The chain carries TRBV21-1 and TRBJ2-7; TRBD2, as called in the table, went unchecked against the DNA. TRBV21-1 counts as a pseudogene. This CDR3 is built from 18 residues. The CDR3 spells CASSIGLAGRDGPYEQYF. CDR3 nucleotides: TGTGCCAGCAGCATCGGACTAGCGGGGAGGGATGGTCCCTACGAGCAGTACTTC.